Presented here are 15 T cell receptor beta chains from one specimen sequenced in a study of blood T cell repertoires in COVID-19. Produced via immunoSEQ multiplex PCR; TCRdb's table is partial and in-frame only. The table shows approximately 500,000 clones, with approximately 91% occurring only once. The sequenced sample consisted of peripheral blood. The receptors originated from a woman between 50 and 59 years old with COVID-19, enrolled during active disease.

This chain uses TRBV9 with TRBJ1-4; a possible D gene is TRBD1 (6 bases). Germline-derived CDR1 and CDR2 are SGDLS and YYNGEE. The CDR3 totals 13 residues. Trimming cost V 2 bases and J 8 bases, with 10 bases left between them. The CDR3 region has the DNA TGTGCCAGCAGCGTGGCGGGGGCGGAAAAACTGTTTTTT. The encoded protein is CASSVAGAEKLFF.

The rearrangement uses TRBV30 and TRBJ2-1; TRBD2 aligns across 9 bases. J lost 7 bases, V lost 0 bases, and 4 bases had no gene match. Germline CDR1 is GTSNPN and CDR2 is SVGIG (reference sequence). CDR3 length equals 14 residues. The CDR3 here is CAWSVRTSANEQFF. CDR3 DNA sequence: TGTGCCTGGAGTGTAAGGACTAGCGCTAATGAGCAGTTCTTC.

The CDR3 DNA reads as TGCGCCAGCACGAACGACAGATTCGCTGAAGCTTTCTTT. It specifies CASTNDRFAEAFF. The chain is built from TRBV10-2 and TRBJ1-1, with D possibly matching TRBD1 (5 bases). CDR3 length equals 13 residues. V was clipped by 7 bases and J by 6 bases, with 15 bases between them. The V gene's germline CDR1 is WSHSY and CDR2 SAAADI.

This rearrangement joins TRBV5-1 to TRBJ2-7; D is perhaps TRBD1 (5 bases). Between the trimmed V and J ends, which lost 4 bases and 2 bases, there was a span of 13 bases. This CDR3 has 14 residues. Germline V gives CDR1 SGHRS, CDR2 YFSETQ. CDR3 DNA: TGCGCCAGCAGCAAGTTGACAGAGCCCTACGAGCAGTACTTC. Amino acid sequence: CASSKLTEPYEQYF.

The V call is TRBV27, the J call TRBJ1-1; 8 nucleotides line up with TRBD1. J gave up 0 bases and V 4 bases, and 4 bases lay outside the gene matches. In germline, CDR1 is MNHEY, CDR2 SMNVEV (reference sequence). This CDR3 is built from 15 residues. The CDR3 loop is CASSWGDRLNTEAFF. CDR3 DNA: TGTGCCAGCAGTTGGGGGGACAGGTTGAACACTGAAGCTTTCTTT.

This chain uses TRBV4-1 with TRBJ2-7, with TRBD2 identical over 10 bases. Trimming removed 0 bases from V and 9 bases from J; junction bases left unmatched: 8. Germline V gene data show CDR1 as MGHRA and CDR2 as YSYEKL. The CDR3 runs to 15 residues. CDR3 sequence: CASSQDPAGGPRQYF. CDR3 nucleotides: TGCGCCAGCAGCCAAGATCCAGCGGGGGGGCCGCGGCAGTACTTC.

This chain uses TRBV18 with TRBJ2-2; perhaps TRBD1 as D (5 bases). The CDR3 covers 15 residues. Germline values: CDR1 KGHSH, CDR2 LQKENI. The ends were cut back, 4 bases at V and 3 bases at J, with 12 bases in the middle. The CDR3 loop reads CASSQGPADTGELFF. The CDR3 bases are TGTGCCAGCTCACAGGGGCCAGCTGACACCGGGGAGCTGTTTTTT.

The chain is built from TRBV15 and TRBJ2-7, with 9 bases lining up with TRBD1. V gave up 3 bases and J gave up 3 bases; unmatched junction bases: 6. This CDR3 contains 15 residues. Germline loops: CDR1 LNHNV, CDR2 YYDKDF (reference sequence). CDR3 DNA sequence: TGTGCCACCAGCAGGGGACAGGGCCGGCGCTACGAGCAGTACTTC. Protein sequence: CATSRGQGRRYEQYF. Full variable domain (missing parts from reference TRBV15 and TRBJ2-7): DAMVIQNPRYQVTQFGKPVTLSCSQTLNHNVMYWYQQKSSQAPKLLFHYYDKDFNNEADTPDNFQSRRPNTSFCFLDIRSPGLGDTAMYLCATSRGQGRRYEQYFGPGTRLTVT.

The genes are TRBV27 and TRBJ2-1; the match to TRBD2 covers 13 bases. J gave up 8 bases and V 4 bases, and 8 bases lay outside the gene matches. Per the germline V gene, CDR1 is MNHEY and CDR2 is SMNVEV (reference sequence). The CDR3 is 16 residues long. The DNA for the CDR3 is TGTGCCAGCAGTTCGATTAGGACTAGCGGGGGCTATGAGCAGTTCTTC. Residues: CASSSIRTSGGYEQFF.

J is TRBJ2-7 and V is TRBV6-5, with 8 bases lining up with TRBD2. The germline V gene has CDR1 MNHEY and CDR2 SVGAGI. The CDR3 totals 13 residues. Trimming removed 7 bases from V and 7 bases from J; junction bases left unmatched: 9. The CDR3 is CASKDGGAREQYF. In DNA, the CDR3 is TGTGCCAGCAAAGACGGGGGGGCCCGGGAGCAGTACTTC.

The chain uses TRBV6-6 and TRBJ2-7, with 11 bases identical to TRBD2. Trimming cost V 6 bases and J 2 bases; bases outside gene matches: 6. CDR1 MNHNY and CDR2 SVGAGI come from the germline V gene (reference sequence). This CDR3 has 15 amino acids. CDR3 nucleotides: TGTGCCAGCAGCTATAGACTAGCGGGGACCTACGAGCAGTACTTC. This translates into CASSYRLAGTYEQYF.

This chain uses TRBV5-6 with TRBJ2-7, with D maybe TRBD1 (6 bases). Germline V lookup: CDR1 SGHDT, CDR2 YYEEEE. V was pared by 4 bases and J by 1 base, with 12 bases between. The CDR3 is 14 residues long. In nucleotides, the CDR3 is TGTGCCAGCAGCATCATGACAGGATCCTACGAGCAGTACTTC. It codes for CASSIMTGSYEQYF. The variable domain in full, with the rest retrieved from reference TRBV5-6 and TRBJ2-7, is DAGVTQSPTHLIKTRGQQVTLRCSPKSGHDTVSWYQQALGQGPQFIFQYYEEEERQRGNFPDRFSGHQFPNYSSELNVNALLLGDSALYLCASSIMTGSYEQYFGPGTRLTVT.

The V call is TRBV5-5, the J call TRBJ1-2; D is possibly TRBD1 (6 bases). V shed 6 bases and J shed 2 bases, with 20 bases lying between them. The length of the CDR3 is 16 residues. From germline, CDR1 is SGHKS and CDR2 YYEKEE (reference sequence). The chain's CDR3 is CASTPGPPTGNYGYTF. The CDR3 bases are TGTGCCAGCACCCCGGGGCCCCCAACAGGGAACTATGGCTACACCTTC.

Here the CDR3 reads CASSLGVGRSLSTEAFF. The CDR3 DNA is TGTGCCAGCAGCCTAGGGGTGGGAAGGTCCCTGAGCACTGAAGCTTTCTTT. The chain has TRBV5-5 and TRBJ1-1; TRBD1 might be the D (5 bases). Germline V lookup: CDR1 SGHKS, CDR2 YYEKEE (reference sequence). V dropped 4 bases and J dropped 4 bases, with 23 bases sitting between them. The CDR3 runs 17 residues.

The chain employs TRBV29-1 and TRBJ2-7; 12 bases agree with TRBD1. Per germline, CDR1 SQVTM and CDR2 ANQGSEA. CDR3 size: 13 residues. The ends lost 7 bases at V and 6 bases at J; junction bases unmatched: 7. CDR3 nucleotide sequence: TGCAGCGCGGGGACAGGGGGCGCTCTCGAGCAGTACTTC. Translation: CSAGTGGALEQYF.